The next 26 T cell receptor beta chains were all read from a single sample in a study of control samples from healthy donors and cancer patients. The table came from immunoSEQ multiplex PCR; TCRdb's copy has only in-frame clones and leaves some out. Altogether about 160,000 clones are present, roughly 89% being singletons, with the ten largest covering 12%. The sequenced sample consisted of blood. The source of these receptors is a man aged 25-45 years in good health.

On this clone itself: A junction end diverges from the germline sequence, so it may reflect a read error. The V call is TRBV27, the J call TRBJ1-4; D not resolved. The germline CDR1 and CDR2 sequences are MNHEY and SMNVEV (reference sequence). The CDR3 is 16 residues long. In nucleotides, the CDR3 is TGTGCCGGCAGTTTATCGAATGGCTTCCCCAATGAAAAACTGTTTTTT. It translates to CAGSLSNGFPNEKLFF.

The gene calls are TRBV4-1 and TRBJ2-4, with 12 nucleotides matching TRBD1. The germline CDR1 and CDR2 sequences are MGHRA and YSYEKL. The CDR3 is 18 amino acids. Germline trimming cut 2 bases from V and 8 bases from J; bases unmatched to any gene: 13. The CDR3 DNA sequence: TGCGCCAGCAGCCAACCTCCGGGACAGGGGGCGAGTCGGTACATTCAGTACTTC. Protein sequence: CASSQPPGQGASRYIQYF.

This chain connects TRBV9 to TRBJ2-1; D perhaps matches TRBD2 (5 bases). The CDR3 has 14 amino acids. Germline values: CDR1 SGDLS, CDR2 YYNGEE. V was clipped by 4 bases and J by 4 bases, with 12 bases between them. CDR3 in DNA: TGTGCCAGCAGCTCTTGGACGGGATACAATGAGCAGTTCTTC. Translation gives CASSSWTGYNEQFF.

With respect to this clone: The sample holds other DNA sequences that translate to the same CDR3. The chain links TRBV19 to TRBJ2-7, with D possibly being TRBD1 (6 bases). The CDR3 runs 13 residues. V gave up 8 bases and J gave up 5 bases, with 16 bases separating them. From germline, CDR1 is LNHDA and CDR2 SQIVND (reference sequence). The DNA for the CDR3 is TGTGCCAGTCGGAGAAACGACAGGAACGAGCAGTACTTC. Translating gives CASRRNDRNEQYF.

This clone was seen once. J is TRBJ2-3 and V is TRBV15; D gene uncertain. CDR3 length: 12 residues. From germline, CDR1 is LNHNV and CDR2 YYDKDF (reference sequence). V lost 5 bases to trimming and J lost 6 bases, with 9 bases between them. The CDR3 DNA sequence: TGTGCCACCAGCCCCTCCACGGATACGCAGTATTTT. As protein: CATSPSTDTQYF. The variable domain in full, with the rest retrieved from reference TRBV15 and TRBJ2-3, is DAMVIQNPRYQVTQFGKPVTLSCSQTLNHNVMYWYQQKSSQAPKLLFHYYDKDFNNEADTPDNFQSRRPNTSFCFLDIRSPGLGDTAMYLCATSPSTDTQYFGPGTRLTVL.

The chain carries TRBV20-1 and TRBJ2-5; D ambiguous. Germline V gives CDR1 DFQATT, CDR2 SNEGSKA (reference sequence). V lost 6 bases, J lost 4 bases, and 3 bases lay in between. The CDR3 extends over 9 amino acids. This CDR3 reads CSAPETQYF. CDR3 coding DNA: TGCAGTGCCCCAGAGACCCAGTACTTC.

The chain is built from TRBV7-9 and TRBJ1-4, with 7 bases fitting TRBD1. Germline CDR1 SEHNR, CDR2 FQNEAQ (reference sequence). The CDR3 is 14 amino acids. The V gene end was trimmed by 6 bases and the J gene end by 5 bases; junction bases not matched to a gene: 6. CDR3 bases: TGTGCCAGCAGTTACAGGGGCGGGAATGAAAAACTGTTTTTT. This gives the protein CASSYRGGNEKLFF.

The rearrangement uses TRBV6-5 and TRBJ1-1, with 9 bases aligning to TRBD1. CDR1 is MNHEY, CDR2 SVGAGI, per germline. CDR3 length: 14 amino acids. With 2 bases clipped from V and 5 bases from J, the junction kept 3 bases outside the gene matches. The CDR3 loop reads CASSYATGGTEAFF. CDR3 DNA sequence: TGTGCCAGCAGTTACGCGACAGGGGGAACTGAAGCTTTCTTT.

There are a few counts of this clone. The chain is built from TRBV3-1 (or the pseudogene TRBV3-2) and TRBJ1-6; D possibly corresponds to TRBD1 (6 bases). CDR1 is LGHDT, CDR2 YNNKEL, per germline (reference sequence). The CDR3 is 18 residues long. V shed 6 bases and J shed 7 bases, with 25 bases lying between them. CDR3 sequence reads: CASSQKGQAGALNSPLHF. The CDR3 DNA reads as TGTGCCAGCAGTCAAAAGGGTCAGGCGGGGGCGTTAAATTCACCCCTCCACTTT.

The V call is TRBV7-9, the J call TRBJ2-1, with D possibly TRBD2 on 5 matching bases. The ends were cut back, 4 bases at V and 0 bases at J, with 19 bases in the middle. Germline CDR1 and CDR2: SEHNR and FQNEAQ (reference sequence). The CDR3 totals 18 residues. The CDR3 is CASSSGPSEAGSYNEQFF. In DNA form, the CDR3 reads TGTGCCAGCAGCTCAGGTCCCAGCGAGGCGGGCTCCTACAATGAGCAGTTCTTC.

The CDR3 protein is CASSSNLNGPQHF. The DNA for the CDR3 is TGTGCCAGCAGCTCAAATCTCAACGGGCCCCAGCATTTT. The chain carries TRBV7-9 and TRBJ1-5; D gene unclear. The V and J ends lost 4 bases and 9 bases respectively, with 13 bases between them. Germline CDR1 SEHNR, CDR2 FQNEAQ (reference sequence). The CDR3 spans 13 residues.

The rearrangement links TRBV5-4 to TRBJ2-5, with D maybe TRBD2 (6 bases). V was shortened by 3 bases and J by 4 bases, with 16 bases between the two germline ends. This CDR3 contains 15 residues. CDR1 is SGHNT, CDR2 YYREEE, per germline (reference sequence). In nucleotides, the CDR3 is TGTGCCAGCAGCTGGTCGCGGGAAAGTGGAGAGACCCAGTACTTC. Translated, it gives CASSWSRESGETQYF.

The chain combines TRBV3-1 (or the pseudogene TRBV3-2) with TRBJ2-3, with D perhaps TRBD1 or TRBD2 (6 bases each). V dropped 5 bases and J dropped 3 bases, with 12 bases sitting between them. This CDR3 is 14 amino acids long. From germline, CDR1 is LGHDT and CDR2 YNNKEL (reference sequence). The chain's CDR3 is CASSIEGGTDTQYF. In DNA, the CDR3 is TGTGCCAGCAGCATTGAGGGGGGAACAGATACGCAGTATTTT.

CDR3 sequence (DNA): TGTGCCAGCAGCCGGTCAGGGGCGAGAGGAAACACCATATATTTT. Translating gives CASSRSGARGNTIYF. The chain couples TRBV11-2 to TRBJ1-3; D is perhaps TRBD1 (6 bases). With 5 bases removed from V and 4 bases from J, the gap between germline ends came to 15 bases. Germline values: CDR1 SGHAT, CDR2 FQNNGV. The CDR3 has 15 amino acids.

The V gene is TRBV12-3 or TRBV12-4, the J gene TRBJ2-2; D is ambiguous. CDR3 size: 13 residues. The ends were cut back, 6 bases at V and 8 bases at J, with 13 bases in the middle. Here the CDR3 reads CASSLGVAGELFF. In nucleotides, the CDR3 is TGTGCCAGCAGCCTAGGAGTAGCTGGGGAGCTGTTTTTT.

The chain recombines TRBV5-4 with TRBJ1-2; 10 positions agree with TRBD1. This CDR3 contains 15 residues. The trim removed 5 bases at V and 4 bases at J, leaving 8 bases unmatched. Per germline, CDR1 SGHNT and CDR2 YYREEE (reference sequence). The CDR3 here is CASRKTGTGAYGYTF. CDR3 in DNA: TGTGCCAGCAGAAAAACCGGGACAGGGGCCTATGGCTACACCTTC.

Of note for this clone: Germline is not matched at one junction end, which may reflect a read error. CDR3: CASREDRSGNSPLHF. Here the CDR3 DNA reads TGTGCCAGCAGAGAAGACAGGTCGGGTAATTCACCCCTCCACTTT. This chain uses TRBV2 with TRBJ1-6; a weak D match, TRBD1 (6 bases). The CDR3 consists of 15 residues. Germline V gives CDR1 SNHLY, CDR2 FYNNEI.

The gene calls are TRBV5-1 and TRBJ1-2; D is ambiguous. Between the trimmed V and J ends, which lost 6 bases and 8 bases, there was a span of 20 bases. Germline V gene data show CDR1 as SGHRS and CDR2 as YFSETQ. There are 14 residues in the CDR3. CDR3 bases: TGCGCCAGCACCACGGGTGGGGTTTCAGAGGGCTACACCTTC. It encodes CASTTGGVSEGYTF.

The chain has TRBV18 and TRBJ1-1, with 7 bases identical to TRBD1. The CDR3 sequence is 15 residues long. From germline, CDR1 is KGHSH and CDR2 LQKENI. The V and J ends lost 3 bases and 5 bases, in that order; junction bases with no gene match: 9. The CDR3 DNA follows: TGTGCCAGCTCACCCTACAGGGGCTCTGAGACTGAAGCTTTCTTT. Residues: CASSPYRGSETEAFF.

This chain uses TRBV6-5 with TRBJ1-1; possible D gene TRBD1, 6 bases. V shed 0 bases and J shed 10 bases, with 18 bases lying between them. This CDR3 spans 15 amino acids. Germline V gives CDR1 MNHEY, CDR2 SVGAGI. The CDR3 sequence is CASSYSRQVNVGAFF. The CDR3 DNA follows: TGTGCCAGCAGTTACTCGAGACAGGTCAATGTAGGAGCTTTCTTT.

This chain uses TRBV2 with TRBJ1-6; D uncertain. Per the germline V gene, CDR1 is SNHLY and CDR2 is FYNNEI. V was pared by 7 bases and J by 7 bases, with 11 bases between. The CDR3 has 13 residues. DNA of the CDR3: TGTGCCAGCACCGTAGCGTCCAATTCACCCCTCCACTTT. Translating gives CASTVASNSPLHF. Combining the CDR3 with reference TRBV2 and TRBJ1-6 gives the whole variable domain EPEVTQTPSHQVTQMGQEVILRCVPISNHLYFYWYRQILGQKVEFLVSFYNNEISEKSEIFDDQFSVERPDGSNFTLKIRSTKLEDSAMYFCASTVASNSPLHFGNGTRLTVT.

The chain recombines TRBV13 with TRBJ1-2, with D unclear. The CDR3 runs to 13 residues. Per the germline V gene, CDR1 is PRHDT and CDR2 is FYEKMQ (reference sequence). Between the trimmed V and J ends, which lost 5 bases and 6 bases, there was a span of 13 bases. The CDR3 DNA follows: TGTGCCAGCAGCCCCAAACGGTACGATGGCTACACCTTC. This translates into CASSPKRYDGYTF.

This clone has only a few counts. The genes are TRBV3-1 (or the pseudogene TRBV3-2) and TRBJ1-5; the match to TRBD1 covers 7 bases. After removal of 6 bases from V and 4 bases from J, the junction contained 9 bases not matched to a gene. The CDR3 has 15 residues. Germline assignment: CDR1 LGHDT and CDR2 YNNKEL (reference sequence). In DNA form, the CDR3 reads TGTGCCAGCAGAACGAGGGGACAGCCGAATCAGCCCCAGCATTTT. This sequence encodes CASRTRGQPNQPQHF.

As DNA, the CDR3 is TGTGCCAGCAGCTTCGGGGTTCGCGAGCAGTACTTC. Translated, it gives CASSFGVREQYF. The gene calls are TRBV7-9 and TRBJ2-7; tentative D call: TRBD2 (5 bases). This CDR3 has 12 residues. Trimming took off 3 bases at V and 6 bases at J, with 9 bases between the two ends. Per germline, CDR1 SEHNR and CDR2 FQNEAQ (reference sequence).

This sequence joins TRBV5-4 and TRBJ1-2; 9 nucleotides match TRBD1. This CDR3 is built from 15 residues. The trim removed 8 bases at V and 0 bases at J, leaving 8 bases unmatched. The germline V gene encodes CDR1 SGHNT and CDR2 YYREEE (reference sequence). The CDR3 coding sequence is TGTGCCAGTGGATTACAGGGGGCTTCTAACTATGGCTACACCTTC. Translated, it gives CASGLQGASNYGYTF.

The chain has TRBV3-1 (or the pseudogene TRBV3-2) and TRBJ1-4; D gene ambiguous. V was trimmed by 3 bases and J by 0 bases, leaving 8 bases between them. CDR3 length equals 15 residues. Germline CDR1 is LGHDT and CDR2 is YNNKEL (reference sequence). The DNA of the CDR3 is TGTGCCAGCAGCCAGACATCCCCAACTAATGAAAAACTGTTTTTT. It codes for CASSQTSPTNEKLFF.